This record covers a single T cell receptor (beta chain). Its antigen remains unidentified. This record belongs to a study of Ad26.COV2.S vaccination and SARS-CoV-2 variants. Study observations and caveats: People who got the vaccine or the placebo had similar non-spike TCR breadth.

Repertoires were generated with immunoSEQ multiplex PCR, while TCRdb's copy carries only in-frame clones and drops some. The sample lists under 550,000 clones, around 89% occurring once. As for treatment: around 19 received Ad26.COV2.S at low or high dose, single or two shots; 5 received placebo; per-sample allocation not given. Samples analyzed were those drawn on day 63 after the first vaccine or placebo injection. The CDR3 has 14 residues. Germline CDR1 SGHAT, CDR2 FQNNGV. The V end was cut by 0 bases, the J end by 3 bases, with 8 bases between. The sample consisted of peripheral blood, taken in a trial of Ad26.COV2.S vaccine versus placebo. This TCR was sampled from a person between 18 and 65 years old who received the Ad26.COV2.S COVID-19 vaccine or a placebo. The chain has TRBV11-2 and TRBJ1-1; D not resolved. The CDR3 DNA reads TGTGCCAGCAGCTTAGATAGCAGGTACACTGAAGCTTTCTTT. Translation: CASSLDSRYTEAFF.